A selection of T cell receptor beta chains follows, all from one sample in a study of cytomegalovirus exposure and HLA in healthy donors. Libraries were prepared by immunoSEQ multiplex PCR; TCRdb keeps only in-frame clonotypes and omits some of them. The sample lists about 110,000 clones; around 77% were seen once. The sample was PBMCs. Receptors were obtained from a woman in her 30s in good health and CMV-seropositive. Each CDR3 is given with its conserved first and last residue. Fields, in order: J gene, D gene, clone size, V gene, CDR3 DNA, CDR3 protein. A D gene is named only where the DNA matches it firmly. Some rows have no size entry. The others give once, few or many, or a class for an expanded clone.

TRBJ2-3 | . | . | TRBV18 | TGTGCCAGCTCACCACCGGCAGGGATAAGCACAGATACGCAGTATTTT | CASSPPAGISTDTQYF
TRBJ1-1 | . | . | TRBV6-5 | TGTGCCAGCAGTTACCAACAGGGCGGGTACACTGAAGCTTTCTTT | CASSYQQGGYTEAFF
TRBJ1-2 | TRBD1 | . | TRBV6-5 | TGTGCCAGCAGGACAGGGTGGGGAACTAACTATGGCTACACCTTC | CASRTGWGTNYGYTF
TRBJ2-2 | TRBD1 | . | TRBV4-1 | TGCGCCAGCAGCCAAGGTCGGCAGGGGGACACCGGGGAGCTGTTTTTT | CASSQGRQGDTGELFF
TRBJ2-5 | TRBD2 | few | TRBV10-2 | TGCGCCAGCAGTGAATGGACTAGCGGGGGGGCGGGAGAAGAGACCCAGTACTTC | CASSEWTSGGAGEETQYF
TRBJ2-1 | . | . | TRBV25-1 | TGTGCCAGCAGTGCCCGGGGTGGCGATTACAATGAGCAGTTCTTC | CASSARGGDYNEQFF
TRBJ1-2 | . | once | TRBV2 | TGTGCCAGTGACTACGAAGGGATGGGGGGCTACACCTTC | CASDYEGMGGYTF
TRBJ1-4 | . | . | TRBV12-5 | TGTGCTAGTGGCTACGAAGATACGGGCAGGGAAAAACCGTTTTTT | CASGYEDTGREKPFF
TRBJ1-1 | TRBD1 | . | TRBV5-8 | TGTGCCAGCAGCTCCGGGACAGGGGTTAAAACTTTCTTT | CASSSGTGVKTFF
TRBJ2-3 | . | . | TRBV7-3 | TGTGCCAGCAGCTTGATAGGCACAGATACGCAGTATTTT | CASSLIGTDTQYF
TRBJ1-5 | . | . | TRBV4-1 | TGCGCCAGCAGCCAAGACAGGGGGCCCCAGCATTTT | CASSQDRGPQHF
TRBJ1-1 | . | . | TRBV28 | TGTGCCAGCAGCCCGTCGGGTACCACTGAAGCTTTCTTT | CASSPSGTTEAFF
TRBJ1-4 | . | . | TRBV12-5 | TGTGCTAGTGGTTTGGTACGGGGGGAACTGTTTTTT | CASGLVRGELFF
TRBJ2-7 | . | few | TRBV30 | TGTGCCTGGAGGGGACTTTCAGCTTCCTACGAGCAGTACTTC | CAWRGLSASYEQYF
TRBJ2-7 | . | . | TRBV21-1 | TGTGCCAGCAGCCCGGTTCGACTAGCGGGTCCCTCCTACGAGCAGTACTTC | CASSPVRLAGPSYEQYF
TRBJ2-5 | . | few | TRBV5-1 | TGCGCCAGCATTTCAAAGCCCTCAGGAGGGACCCAGTACTTC | CASISKPSGGTQYF
TRBJ1-4 | TRBD1 | . | TRBV18 | TGTGCCAGCTCACCACCTGGGACAGGGGGAGAAAAACTGTTTTTT | CASSPPGTGGEKLFF
TRBJ1-1 | . | . | TRBV2 | TGTGCCAGCACGGAGACAGGAAACATGAACACTGAAGCTTTCTTT | CASTETGNMNTEAFF
TRBJ1-1 | . | . | TRBV7-9 | TGTGCCAGCAGCTACGGGGGGGTGAACACTGAAGCTTTCTTT | CASSYGGVNTEAFF
TRBJ2-3 | . | . | TRBV4-1 | TGCGCCAGCAGCCAAGAAGTGCAGTATAGCACAGATACGCAGTATTTT | CASSQEVQYSTDTQYF
TRBJ1-5 | . | . | TRBV5-7 | TGTGCCAGCAGCTTGGGACTCCTAGGGGGCAATCAGCCCCAGCATTTT | CASSLGLLGGNQPQHF
TRBJ2-1 | . | . | TRBV10-3 | TGTGCCATCAGTTCAAGTTCGGACAATGAGCAGTTCTTC | CAISSSSDNEQFF
TRBJ2-7 | . | . | TRBV19 | TGTGCCAGTAGTATGGCTACTAGCTACGAGCAGTACTTC | CASSMATSYEQYF
TRBJ2-2 | TRBD1 | . | TRBV19 | TGTGCCAGTAGTATAGGGGACAGGGACACCGGGGAGCTGTTTTTT | CASSIGDRDTGELFF
TRBJ2-7 | . | few | TRBV4-1 | TGCGCCAGCAGCCAAGAGCTGCAATGGGCAGGCTTGGAGCAGTACTTC | CASSQELQWAGLEQYF
TRBJ2-7 | . | few | TRBV6-6 | TGTGCCAGCAGTTGGGCGGGGACCTACGAGCAGTACTTC | CASSWAGTYEQYF